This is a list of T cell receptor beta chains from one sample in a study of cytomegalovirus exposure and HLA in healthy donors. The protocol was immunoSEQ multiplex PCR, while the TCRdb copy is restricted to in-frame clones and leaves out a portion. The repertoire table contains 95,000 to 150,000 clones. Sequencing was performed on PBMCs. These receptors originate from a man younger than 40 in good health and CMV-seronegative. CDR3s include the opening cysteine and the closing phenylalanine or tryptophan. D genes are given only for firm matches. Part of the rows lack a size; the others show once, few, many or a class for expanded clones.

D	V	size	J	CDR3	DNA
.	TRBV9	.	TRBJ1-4	CASSPSGLAEKLFF	TGTGCCAGCAGCCCTAGCGGCCTGGCGGAAAAACTGTTTTTT
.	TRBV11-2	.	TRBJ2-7	CASSLVNYEQYF	TGTGCCAGCAGCTTAGTAAACTACGAGCAGTACTTC
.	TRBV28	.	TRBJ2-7	CASSLLRGASYEQYF	TGTGCCAGCAGTTTGTTGCGGGGCGCGTCCTACGAGCAGTACTTC
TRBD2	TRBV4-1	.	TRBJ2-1	CASSPGGAGTYNEQFF	TGCGCCAGCAGCCCGGGAGGAGCGGGAACCTACAATGAGCAGTTCTTC
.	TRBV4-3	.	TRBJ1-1	CASSLLVSGDTEAFF	TGCGCCAGCAGCCTTTTAGTATCGGGAGACACTGAAGCTTTCTTT
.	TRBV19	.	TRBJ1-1	CASSIVGGEGTEAFF	TGTGCCAGTAGTATCGTTGGGGGCGAAGGCACTGAAGCTTTCTTT
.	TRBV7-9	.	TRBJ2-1	CASSFILGPSYNEQFF	TGTGCCAGCAGCTTCATACTAGGCCCCTCATACAATGAGCAGTTCTTC
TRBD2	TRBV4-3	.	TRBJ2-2	CASSQDVQAGGWTGELFF	TGCGCCAGCAGCCAAGACGTCCAGGCGGGAGGTTGGACCGGGGAGCTGTTTTTT
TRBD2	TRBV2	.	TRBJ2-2	CASRTSGANTGELFF	TGTGCCTCCAGGACTAGCGGCGCGAACACCGGGGAGCTGTTTTTT
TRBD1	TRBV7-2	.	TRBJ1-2	CASSPRAWQGESYGYTF	TGTGCCAGCAGCCCCCGAGCTTGGCAGGGGGAGAGCTATGGCTACACCTTC
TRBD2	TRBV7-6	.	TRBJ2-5	CASSLGMTSGQETQYF	TGTGCCAGCAGCTTAGGGATGACTAGCGGCCAAGAGACCCAGTACTTC
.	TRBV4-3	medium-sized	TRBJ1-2	CASSQDMAGNYGYTF	TGCGCCAGCAGCCAAGACATGGCAGGGAACTATGGCTACACCTTC
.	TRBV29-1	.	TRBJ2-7	CSVVSGYSYEQYF	TGCAGCGTTGTCTCGGGTTACTCCTACGAGCAGTACTTC
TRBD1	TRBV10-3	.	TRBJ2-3	CAISGQGAGTQYF	TGTGCCATCAGTGGACAGGGGGCGGGTACGCAGTATTTT
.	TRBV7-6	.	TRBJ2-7	CASRQLGIDEQYF	TGTGCCAGCAGGCAACTTGGTATCGACGAGCAGTACTTC
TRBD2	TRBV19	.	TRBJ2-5	CASSLGRAGGYNGRAIETQYF	TGTGCCAGTAGTCTGGGCCGCGCCGGGGGGTATAACGGGAGGGCCATTGAGACCCAGTACTTC
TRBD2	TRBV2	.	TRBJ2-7	CASRGTSGKGEQYF	TGTGCCAGCAGAGGGACTAGCGGGAAGGGTGAGCAGTACTTC
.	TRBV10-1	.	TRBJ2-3	CASSGSSTDTQYF	TGCGCCAGTAGCGGTTCTAGCACAGATACGCAGTATTTT
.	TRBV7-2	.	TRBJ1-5	CASSLGGGNQPQHF	TGTGCCAGCAGCCTAGGGGGAGGCAATCAGCCCCAGCATTTT
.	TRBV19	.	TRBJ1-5	CASSKKFRILSGQPQHF	TGTGCCAGTAGTAAGAAGTTCCGGATCTTATCGGGACAGCCCCAGCATTTT
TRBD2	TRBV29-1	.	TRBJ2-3	CSVNLAGERTDTQYF	TGCAGCGTTAATCTAGCGGGAGAGAGGACAGATACGCAGTATTTT
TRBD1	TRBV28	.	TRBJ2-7	CASSFPGQGADEQYF	TGTGCCAGCAGTTTTCCGGGACAGGGGGCTGACGAGCAGTACTTC
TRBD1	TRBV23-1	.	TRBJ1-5	CASSLQKEPGQVGNQPQHF	TGCGCCAGCAGCCTACAAAAAGAACCGGGACAGGTCGGCAATCAGCCCCAGCATTTT
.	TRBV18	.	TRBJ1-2	CASSPRTDNYGYTF	TGTGCCAGCTCACCACGTACAGATAACTATGGCTACACCTTC
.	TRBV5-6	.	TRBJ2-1	CASTTRERNNEQFF	TGTGCCAGCACGACCAGAGAGCGGAACAATGAGCAGTTCTTC
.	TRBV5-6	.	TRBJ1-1	CASSPWGGMRAFF	TGTGCCAGCAGCCCCTGGGGGGGGATGAGGGCTTTCTTT
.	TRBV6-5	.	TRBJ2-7	CASSSYHGEQYF	TGTGCCAGCAGTTCCTACCATGGCGAGCAGTACTTC
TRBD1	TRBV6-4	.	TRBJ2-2	CASSPGQGYTGELFF	TGTGCCAGCAGCCCGGGACAGGGGTACACCGGGGAGCTGTTTTTT
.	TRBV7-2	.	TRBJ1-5	CATLQGWGQPQHF	TGTGCCACCCTACAGGGTTGGGGCCAGCCCCAGCATTTT
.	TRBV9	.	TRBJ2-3	CASSVDGQDPDTQYF	TGTGCCAGCAGCGTAGACGGACAAGATCCAGATACGCAGTATTTT
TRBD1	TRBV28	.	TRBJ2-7	CASSFHGQGSYEQYF	TGTGCCAGCAGTTTCCACGGACAGGGGTCCTACGAGCAGTACTTC
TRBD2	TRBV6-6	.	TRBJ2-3	CASSYGRREVDTQYF	TGTGCCAGCAGTTACGGACGCCGGGAGGTAGATACGCAGTATTTT
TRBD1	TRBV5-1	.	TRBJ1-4	CASSLGQLATNEKLFF	TGCGCCAGCAGCCTGGGACAGCTTGCAACTAATGAAAAACTGTTTTTT
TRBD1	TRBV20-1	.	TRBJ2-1	CSAQGDEQFF	TGCAGTGCTCAGGGGGATGAGCAGTTCTTC
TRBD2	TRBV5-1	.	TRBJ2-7	CASSLARGTSGIEQYF	TGCGCCAGCAGCTTGGCCCGTGGGACTAGCGGGATCGAGCAGTACTTC
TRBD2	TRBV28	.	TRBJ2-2	CASSEPDGGGTGELFF	TGTGCCAGCAGCGAACCGGACGGGGGGGGCACCGGGGAGCTGTTTTTT
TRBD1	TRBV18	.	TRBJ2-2	CASSPDRGTGELFF	TGTGCCAGCTCACCGGACAGGGGCACCGGGGAGCTGTTTTTT